This TCR beta chain was recovered during a study of cytomegalovirus exposure and HLA in healthy donors. General study findings and limits: CMV antigen specificity was confirmed in vitro for three CMV-associated chains.

V trimming: 4 bases; J trimming: 5 bases; junction bases outside the gene matches: 13. The CDR3 is 16 amino acids. CDR1 and CDR2 from the germline V gene are SQVTM and ANQGSEA. Note on this clone: The target antigen is unknown.

Researchers ran the PCR with 60 Vbeta and 13 Jbeta primers. Data came from immunoSEQ multiplex PCR; TCRdb stores just in-frame clones and leaves some out. This sample has about 130,000 clones, with around 82% found just once. The source is a boy under 18 in good health and CMV-seronegative. The chain combines TRBV29-1 with TRBJ2-1; TRBD1 aligns across 8 bases. The sample comprised PBMCs. CDR3 residues: CSVAPGTGAFHNEQFF. The CDR3 region has the DNA TGCAGCGTTGCCCCGGGGACAGGCGCCTTTCACAATGAGCAGTTCTTC.